This TCR beta chain appears in the sequencing data of a study of OX40 agonist ivuxolimab in advanced cancers. Study conclusions and caveats: More expanded clones were seen, on average, in CD8+ T cells than in CD4+. Doses of 0.1 to 3.0 mg/kg were accompanied by clonal expansion of CD4+ and CD8+ blood T cells by week 6.

Details on this clone: Its specificity is not known.

Per the germline V gene, CDR1 is SEHNR and CDR2 is FQNEAQ (reference sequence). CDR3 size: 16 residues. The ends lost 1 base at V and 4 bases at J; junction bases unmatched: 6. If patients had autoimmune disease history or systemic immunosuppression, they were excluded. The protocol was immunoSEQ multiplex PCR, while the TCRdb copy is restricted to in-frame clones and leaves out a portion. The sample has 75,000 to 100,000 clones, 90% to 95% seen once. The chain recombines TRBV7-9 with TRBJ2-5; TRBD2 aligns across 10 bases. This receptor was identified in an adult with an advanced solid tumor such as melanoma, head and neck, liver or kidney cancer. The sequences come from CD4+ or CD8+ T cells sorted from blood, collected in a trial of the OX40 agonist ivuxolimab. In nucleotides, the CDR3 is TGTGCCAGCAGCTTAGTAGAAGCGGGAGGGGGAGAGACCCAGTACTTC. Translating it yields CASSLVEAGGGETQYF.